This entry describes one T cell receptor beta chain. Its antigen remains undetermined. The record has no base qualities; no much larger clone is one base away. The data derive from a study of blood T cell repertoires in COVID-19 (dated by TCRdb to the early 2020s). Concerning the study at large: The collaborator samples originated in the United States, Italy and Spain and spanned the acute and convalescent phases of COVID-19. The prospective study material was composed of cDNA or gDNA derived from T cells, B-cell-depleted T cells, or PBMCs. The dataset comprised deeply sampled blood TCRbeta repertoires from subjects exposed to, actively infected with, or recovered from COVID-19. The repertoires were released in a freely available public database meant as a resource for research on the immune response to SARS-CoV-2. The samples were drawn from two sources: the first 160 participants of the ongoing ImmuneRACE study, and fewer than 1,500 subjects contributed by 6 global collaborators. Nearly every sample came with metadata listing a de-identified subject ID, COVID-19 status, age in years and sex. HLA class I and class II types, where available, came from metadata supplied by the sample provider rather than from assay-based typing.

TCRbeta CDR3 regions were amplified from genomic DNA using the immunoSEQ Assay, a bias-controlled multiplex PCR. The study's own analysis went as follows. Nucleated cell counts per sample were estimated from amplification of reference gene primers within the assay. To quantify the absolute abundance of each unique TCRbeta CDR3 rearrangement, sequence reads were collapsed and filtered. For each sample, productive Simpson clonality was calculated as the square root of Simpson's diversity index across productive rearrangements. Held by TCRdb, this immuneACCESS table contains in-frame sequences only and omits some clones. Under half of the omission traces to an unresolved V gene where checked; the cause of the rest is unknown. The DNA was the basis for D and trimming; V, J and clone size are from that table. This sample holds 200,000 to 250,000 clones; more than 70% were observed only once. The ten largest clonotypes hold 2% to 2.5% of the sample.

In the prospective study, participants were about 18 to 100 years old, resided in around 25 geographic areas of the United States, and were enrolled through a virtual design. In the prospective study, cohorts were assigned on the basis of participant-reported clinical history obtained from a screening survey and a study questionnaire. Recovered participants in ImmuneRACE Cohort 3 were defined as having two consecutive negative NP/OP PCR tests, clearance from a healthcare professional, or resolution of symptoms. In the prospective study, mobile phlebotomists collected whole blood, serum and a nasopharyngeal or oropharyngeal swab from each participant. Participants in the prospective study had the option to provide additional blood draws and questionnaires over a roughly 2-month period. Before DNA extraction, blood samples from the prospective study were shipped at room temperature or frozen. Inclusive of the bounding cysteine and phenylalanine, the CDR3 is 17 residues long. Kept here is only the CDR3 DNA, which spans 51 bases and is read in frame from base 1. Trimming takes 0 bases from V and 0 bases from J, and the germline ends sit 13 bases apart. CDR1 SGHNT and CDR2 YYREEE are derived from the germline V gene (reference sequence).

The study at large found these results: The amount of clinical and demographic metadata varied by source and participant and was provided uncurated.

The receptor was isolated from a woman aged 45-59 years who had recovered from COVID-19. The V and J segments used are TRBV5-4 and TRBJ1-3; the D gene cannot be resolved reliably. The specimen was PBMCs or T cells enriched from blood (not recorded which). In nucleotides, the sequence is TGTGCCAGCAGCTTGGATCCCAGCGCTTTCTCTGGAAACACCATATATTTT. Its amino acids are CASSLDPSAFSGNTIYF.